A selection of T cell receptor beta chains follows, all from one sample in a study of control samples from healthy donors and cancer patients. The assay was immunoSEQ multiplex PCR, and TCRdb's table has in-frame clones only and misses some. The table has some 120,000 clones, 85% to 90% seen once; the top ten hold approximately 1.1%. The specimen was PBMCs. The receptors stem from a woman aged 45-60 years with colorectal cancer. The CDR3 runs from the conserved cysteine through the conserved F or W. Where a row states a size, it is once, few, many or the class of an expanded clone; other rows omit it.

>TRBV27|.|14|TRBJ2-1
CATKLVGSYNEQFF
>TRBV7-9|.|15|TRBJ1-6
CASSFGDRGGSPLHF
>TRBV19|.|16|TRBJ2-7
CASSNPRAPSRHEQYF
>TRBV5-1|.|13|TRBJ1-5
CASSLGSDQPQHF
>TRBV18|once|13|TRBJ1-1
CASSPRGQGEAFF
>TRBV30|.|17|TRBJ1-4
CAWSVAFYGQSNEKLFF
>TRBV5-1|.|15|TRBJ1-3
CASSERTGSGNTIYF
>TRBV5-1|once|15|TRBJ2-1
CASSLGGFSYNEQFF
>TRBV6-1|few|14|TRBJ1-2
CASSESGHTYGYTF
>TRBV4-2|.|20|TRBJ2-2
CASSQGKDRRTYLYTGELFF
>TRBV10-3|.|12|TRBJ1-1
CAIKGPSTEAFF
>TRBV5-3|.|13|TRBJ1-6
CARRTINNSPLHF
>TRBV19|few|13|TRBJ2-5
CASKARYIETQYF
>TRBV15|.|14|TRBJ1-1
CATSFLEGRTEAFF
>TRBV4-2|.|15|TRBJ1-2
CASSQGRQGNYGYTF
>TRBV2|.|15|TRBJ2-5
CASSVETGGQETQYF
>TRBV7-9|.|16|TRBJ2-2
CASSLGLAGATGELFF
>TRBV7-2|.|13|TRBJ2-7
CASSLGYRYEQYF
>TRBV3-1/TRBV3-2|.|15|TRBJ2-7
CASSEQGQVLRGQYF
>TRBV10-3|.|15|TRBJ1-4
CAISESDGINEKLFF
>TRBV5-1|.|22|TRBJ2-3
CASSLRDKIWTSGRASTDTQYF
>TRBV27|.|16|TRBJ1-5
CASSPLPLSGNQPQHF
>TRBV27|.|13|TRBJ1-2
CASSKTGGMGYTF
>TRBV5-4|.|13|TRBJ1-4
CASSSHLNEKLFF
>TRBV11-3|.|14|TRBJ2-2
CASSKTWNTGELFF
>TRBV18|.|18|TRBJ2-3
CASSPQIRLAESTDTQYF
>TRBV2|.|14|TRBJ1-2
CASGYRETTRGYTF
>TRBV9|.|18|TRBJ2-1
CASSTSGGRGPPYNEQFF
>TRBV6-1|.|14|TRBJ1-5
CASSEAGVNQPQHF
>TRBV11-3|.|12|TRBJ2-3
CASSLGPDTQYF
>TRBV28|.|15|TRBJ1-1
CATSSSGTENTEAFF
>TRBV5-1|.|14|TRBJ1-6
CASSFGTVNSPLHF
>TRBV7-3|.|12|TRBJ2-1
CASSSDRNEQFF
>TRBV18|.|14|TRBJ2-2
CASSPPVNTGELFF
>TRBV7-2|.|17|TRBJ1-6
CASSLGPGSSYNSPLHF
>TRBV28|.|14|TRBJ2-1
CASSRPAGKYEQFF
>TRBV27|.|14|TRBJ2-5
CASSLFREAETQYF
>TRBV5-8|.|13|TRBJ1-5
CASSWGWDQPQHF
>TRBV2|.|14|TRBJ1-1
CASSELRGGTEAFF
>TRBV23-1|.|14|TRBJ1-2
CASPHYRGKYGYTF
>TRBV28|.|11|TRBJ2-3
CASSSINTQYF
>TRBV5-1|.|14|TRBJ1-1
CASSLGQENTEAFF
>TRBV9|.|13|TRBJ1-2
CASSVNPNYGYTF
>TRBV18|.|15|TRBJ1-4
CASSPLATTNEKLFF
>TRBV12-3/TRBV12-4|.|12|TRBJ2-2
CASSLDLGELFF
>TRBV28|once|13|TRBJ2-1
CASSLFYRGEQFF
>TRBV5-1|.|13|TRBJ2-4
CASSLGWGNIQYF